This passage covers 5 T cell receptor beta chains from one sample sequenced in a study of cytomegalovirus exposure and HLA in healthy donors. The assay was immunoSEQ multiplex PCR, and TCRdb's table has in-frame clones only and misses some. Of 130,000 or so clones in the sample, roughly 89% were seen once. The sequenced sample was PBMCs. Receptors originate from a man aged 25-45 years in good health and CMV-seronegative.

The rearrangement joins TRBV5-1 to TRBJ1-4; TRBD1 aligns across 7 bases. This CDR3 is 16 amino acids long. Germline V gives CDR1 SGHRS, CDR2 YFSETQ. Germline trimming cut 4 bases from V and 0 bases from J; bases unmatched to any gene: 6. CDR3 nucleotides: TGCGCCAGCAGCGAGACAGGGCATTCAACTAATGAAAAACTGTTTTTT. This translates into CASSETGHSTNEKLFF.

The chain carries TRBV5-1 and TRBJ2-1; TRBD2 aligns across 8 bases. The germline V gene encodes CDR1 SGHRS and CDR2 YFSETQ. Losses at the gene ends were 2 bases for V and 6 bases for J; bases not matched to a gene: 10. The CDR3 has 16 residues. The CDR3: CASSFSGGLELNEQFF. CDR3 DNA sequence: TGCGCCAGCAGCTTCAGCGGGGGCCTAGAACTCAATGAGCAGTTCTTC. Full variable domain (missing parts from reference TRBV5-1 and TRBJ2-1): KAGVTQTPRYLIKTRGQQVTLSCSPISGHRSVSWYQQTPGQGLQFLFEYFSETQRNKGNFPGRFSGRQFSNSRSEMNVSTLELGDSALYLCASSFSGGLELNEQFFGPGTRLTVL.

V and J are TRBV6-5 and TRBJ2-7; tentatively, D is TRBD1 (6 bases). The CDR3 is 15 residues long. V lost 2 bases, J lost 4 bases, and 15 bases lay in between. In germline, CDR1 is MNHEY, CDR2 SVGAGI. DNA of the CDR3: TGTGCCAGCAGTTACAGAGGGGGAGAATGGTACGAGCAGTACTTC. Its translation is CASSYRGGEWYEQYF.

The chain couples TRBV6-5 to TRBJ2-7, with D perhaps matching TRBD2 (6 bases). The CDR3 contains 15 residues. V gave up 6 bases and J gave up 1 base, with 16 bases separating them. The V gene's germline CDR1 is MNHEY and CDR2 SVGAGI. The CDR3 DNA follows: TGTGCCAGCAGGGGCATGGGGAGGAGGTCCTACGAGCAGTACTTC. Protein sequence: CASRGMGRRSYEQYF.

CDR3 bases: TGTGCCAGCTCACCAAGCGGACAGGGACTCTATGGCTACACCTTC. This sequence encodes CASSPSGQGLYGYTF. V usage is TRBV18 and J usage is TRBJ1-2; 8 bases map to TRBD1. Germline V gene lookup returns CDR1 KGHSH and CDR2 LQKENI. Trimming removed 2 bases from V and 4 bases from J; junction bases left unmatched: 6. This CDR3 spans 15 amino acids.